This T cell receptor (beta chain) was documented in a study of cytomegalovirus exposure and HLA in healthy donors. Regarding the study as a whole: Fewer N-insertions than the approximately 700-donor mean were reportedly shown by an Asian-associated ancestry cluster in a later analysis.

The CDR3 covers 16 residues. The trim removed 5 bases at V and 5 bases at J, leaving 9 bases unmatched. The germline gives CDR1 SGHAT, CDR2 FQNNGV. This clone was observed once. Its antigen is as yet unknown. At sampling all donors were nominally healthy, likely with unrecorded immune exposures. PCR was performed using 60 Vbeta and 13 Jbeta primers. The repertoire was sequenced with immunoSEQ multiplex PCR; TCRdb's copy has only in-frame clones and lacks some. The sample includes some 150,000 clones, roughly 73% of them seen just once. The chain links TRBV11-2 to TRBJ2-1, with 10 bases that match TRBD1. The sequence was obtained from a male donor in good health and CMV-seronegative. The sample was PBMCs. CDR3 nucleotide sequence: TGTGCCAGCAGCCACCCCGGGACAGGGGTAAACAATGAGCAGTTCTTC. Translating gives CASSHPGTGVNNEQFF.